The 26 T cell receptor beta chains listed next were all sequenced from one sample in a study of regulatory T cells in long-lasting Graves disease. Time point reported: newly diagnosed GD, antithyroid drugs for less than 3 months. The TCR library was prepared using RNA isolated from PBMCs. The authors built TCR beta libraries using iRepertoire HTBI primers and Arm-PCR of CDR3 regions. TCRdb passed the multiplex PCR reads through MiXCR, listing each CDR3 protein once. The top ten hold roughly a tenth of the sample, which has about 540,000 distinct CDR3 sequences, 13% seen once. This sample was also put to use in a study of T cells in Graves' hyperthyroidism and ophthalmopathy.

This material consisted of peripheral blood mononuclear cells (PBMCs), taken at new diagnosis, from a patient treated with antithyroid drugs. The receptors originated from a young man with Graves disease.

This CDR3 is CASSQDPPTLYNEQFF. As DNA, the CDR3 is TGTGCCAGCAGCCAAGATCCCCCGACCCTCTACAATGAGCAGTTCTTC. The chain is built from TRBV14 and TRBJ2-1, with D unresolved. CDR3 length equals 16 residues. V lost 0 bases and J lost 3, with 12 bases in between. CDR1 and CDR2 from the germline V gene are SGHDN and FVKESK. The full variable domain, its missing parts supplied by reference TRBV14 and TRBJ2-1, is EAGVTQFPSHSVIEKGQTVTLRCDPISGHDNLYWYRRVMGKEIKFLLHFVKESKQDESGMPNNRFLAERTGGTYSTLKVQPAELEDSGVYFCASSQDPPTLYNEQFFGPGTRLTVL.

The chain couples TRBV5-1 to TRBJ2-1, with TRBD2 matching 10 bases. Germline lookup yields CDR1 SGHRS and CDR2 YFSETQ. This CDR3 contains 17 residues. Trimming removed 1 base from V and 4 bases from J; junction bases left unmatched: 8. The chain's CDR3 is CASSLTGASGSYNEQFF. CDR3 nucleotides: TGCGCCAGCAGCTTGACCGGTGCTAGCGGGAGTTACAATGAGCAGTTCTTC.

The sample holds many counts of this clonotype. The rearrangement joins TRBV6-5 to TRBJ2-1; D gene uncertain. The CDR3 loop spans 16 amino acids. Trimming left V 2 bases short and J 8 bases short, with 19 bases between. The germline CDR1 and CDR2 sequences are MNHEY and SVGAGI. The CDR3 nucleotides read TGTGCCAGCAGTTACAGTCTAGGATCACTTAGTGATGAGCAGTTCTTC. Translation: CASSYSLGSLSDEQFF.

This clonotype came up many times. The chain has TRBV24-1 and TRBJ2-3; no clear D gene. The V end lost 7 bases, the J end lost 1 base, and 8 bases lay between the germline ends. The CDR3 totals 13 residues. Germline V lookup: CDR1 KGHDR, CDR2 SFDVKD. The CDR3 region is CATRDGRTDTQYF. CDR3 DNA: TGTGCCACCAGAGACGGGCGCACAGATACGCAGTATTTT.

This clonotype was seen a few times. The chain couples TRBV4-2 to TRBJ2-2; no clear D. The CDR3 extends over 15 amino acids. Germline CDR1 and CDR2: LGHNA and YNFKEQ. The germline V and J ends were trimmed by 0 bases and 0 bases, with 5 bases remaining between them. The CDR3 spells CASSQDEANTGELFF. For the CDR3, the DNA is TGTGCCAGCAGCCAAGATGAGGCGAACACCGGGGAGCTGTTTTTT.

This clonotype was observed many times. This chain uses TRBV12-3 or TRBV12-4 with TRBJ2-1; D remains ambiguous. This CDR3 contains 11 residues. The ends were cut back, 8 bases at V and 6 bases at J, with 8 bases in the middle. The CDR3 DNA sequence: TGTGCCAGCGGTCAGATCAATGAGCAGTTCTTC. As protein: CASGQINEQFF.

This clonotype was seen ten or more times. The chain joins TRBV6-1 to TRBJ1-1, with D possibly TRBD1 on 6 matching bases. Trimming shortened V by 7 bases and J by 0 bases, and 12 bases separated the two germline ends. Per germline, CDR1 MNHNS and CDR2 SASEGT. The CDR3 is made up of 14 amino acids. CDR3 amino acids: CASTRGGVNTEAFF. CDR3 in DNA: TGTGCCAGCACTCGAGGGGGGGTGAACACTGAAGCTTTCTTT.

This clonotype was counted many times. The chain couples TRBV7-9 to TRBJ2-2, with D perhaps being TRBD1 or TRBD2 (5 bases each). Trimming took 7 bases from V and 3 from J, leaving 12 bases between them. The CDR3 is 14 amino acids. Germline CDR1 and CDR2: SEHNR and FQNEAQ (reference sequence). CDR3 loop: CASNEVGDTGELFF. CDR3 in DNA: TGTGCCAGCAATGAGGTGGGGGACACCGGGGAGCTGTTTTTT.

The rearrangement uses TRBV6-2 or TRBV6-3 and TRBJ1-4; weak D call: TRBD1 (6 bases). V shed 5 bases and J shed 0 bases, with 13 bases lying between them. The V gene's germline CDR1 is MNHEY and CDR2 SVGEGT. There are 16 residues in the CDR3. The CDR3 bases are TGTGCCAGCAGTCACGGACAGACTGCAACTAATGAAAAACTGTTTTTT. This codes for CASSHGQTATNEKLFF.

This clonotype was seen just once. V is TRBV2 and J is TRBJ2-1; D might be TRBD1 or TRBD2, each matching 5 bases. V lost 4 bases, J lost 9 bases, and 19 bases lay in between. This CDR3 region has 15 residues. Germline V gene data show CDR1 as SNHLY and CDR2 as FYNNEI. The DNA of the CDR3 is TGTGCCAGCAGTGGGATCGGAGGCGCTGGGGGTGAGCAGTTCTTC. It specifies CASSGIGGAGGEQFF.

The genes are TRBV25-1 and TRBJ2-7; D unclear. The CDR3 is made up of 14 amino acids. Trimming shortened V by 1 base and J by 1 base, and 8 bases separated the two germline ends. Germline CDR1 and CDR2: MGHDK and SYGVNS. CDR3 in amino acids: CASSESTGSYEQYF. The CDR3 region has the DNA TGTGCCAGCAGTGAATCTACTGGGTCCTACGAGCAGTACTTC.

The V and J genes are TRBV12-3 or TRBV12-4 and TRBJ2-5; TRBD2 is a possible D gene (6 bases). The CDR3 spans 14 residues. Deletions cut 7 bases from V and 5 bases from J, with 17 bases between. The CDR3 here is CASTGLGRWETQYF. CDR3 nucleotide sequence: TGTGCCAGCACGGGCCTCGGGAGATGGGAGACCCAGTACTTC.

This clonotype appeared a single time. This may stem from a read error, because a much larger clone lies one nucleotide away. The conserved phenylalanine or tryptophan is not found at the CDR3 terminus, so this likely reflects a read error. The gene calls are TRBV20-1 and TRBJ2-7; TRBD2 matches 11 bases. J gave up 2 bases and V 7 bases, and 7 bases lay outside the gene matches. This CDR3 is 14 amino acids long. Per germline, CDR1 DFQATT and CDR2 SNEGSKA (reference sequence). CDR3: CSVATSGITYEQYS. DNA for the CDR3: TGCAGTGTCGCGACTAGCGGGATTACCTACGAGCAGTACTCC.

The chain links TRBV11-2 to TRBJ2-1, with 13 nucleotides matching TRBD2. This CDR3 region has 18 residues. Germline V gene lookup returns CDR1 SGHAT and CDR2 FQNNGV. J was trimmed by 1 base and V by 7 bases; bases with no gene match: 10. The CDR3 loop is CASNWGTSGIISYNEQFF. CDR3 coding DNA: TGTGCCAGCAACTGGGGGACTAGCGGGATTATTTCCTACAATGAGCAGTTCTTC.

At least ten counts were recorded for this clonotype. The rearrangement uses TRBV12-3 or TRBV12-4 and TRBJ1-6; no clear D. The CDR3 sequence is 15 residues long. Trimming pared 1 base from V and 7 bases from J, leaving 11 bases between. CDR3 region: CASSLGEGSNSPLHF. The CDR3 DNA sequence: TGTGCCAGCAGTTTAGGGGAAGGAAGCAATTCACCCCTCCACTTT.

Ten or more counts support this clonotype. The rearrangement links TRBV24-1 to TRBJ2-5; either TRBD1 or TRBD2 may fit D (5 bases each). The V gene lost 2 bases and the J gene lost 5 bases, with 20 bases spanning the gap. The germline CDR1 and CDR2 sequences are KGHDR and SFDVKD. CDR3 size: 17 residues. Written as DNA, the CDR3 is TGTGCCACCAGTGATTCCCAGGGAGTGACGCAACAGGAGACCCAGTACTTC. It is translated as CATSDSQGVTQQETQYF.

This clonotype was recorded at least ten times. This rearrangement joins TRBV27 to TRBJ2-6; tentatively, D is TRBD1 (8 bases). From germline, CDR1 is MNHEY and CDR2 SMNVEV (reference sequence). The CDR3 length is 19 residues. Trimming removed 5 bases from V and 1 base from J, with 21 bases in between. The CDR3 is CASSAYRQGRASGANVLTF. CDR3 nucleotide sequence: TGTGCCAGCAGTGCCTACCGACAGGGGAGGGCATCTGGGGCCAACGTCCTGACTTTC.

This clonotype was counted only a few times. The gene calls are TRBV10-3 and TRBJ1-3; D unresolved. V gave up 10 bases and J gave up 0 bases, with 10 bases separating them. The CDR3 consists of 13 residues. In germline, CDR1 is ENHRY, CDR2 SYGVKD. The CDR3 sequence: CATGLNSGNTIYF. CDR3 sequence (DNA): TGTGCCACAGGCCTAAACTCTGGAAACACCATATATTTT.

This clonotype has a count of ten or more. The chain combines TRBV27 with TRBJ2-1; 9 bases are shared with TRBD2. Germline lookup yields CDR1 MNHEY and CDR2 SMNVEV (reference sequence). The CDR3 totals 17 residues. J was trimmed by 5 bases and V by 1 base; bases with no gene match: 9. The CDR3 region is CASSLLAASGKNNEQFF. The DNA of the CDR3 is TGTGCCAGCAGTTTATTAGCCGCTAGCGGGAAGAACAATGAGCAGTTCTTC.

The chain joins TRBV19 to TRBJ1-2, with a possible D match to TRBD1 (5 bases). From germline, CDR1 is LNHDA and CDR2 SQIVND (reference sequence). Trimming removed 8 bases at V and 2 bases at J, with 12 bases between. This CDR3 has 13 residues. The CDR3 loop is CASLSDSNYGYTF. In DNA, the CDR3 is TGTGCCAGTCTCTCCGACAGCAACTATGGCTACACCTTC.

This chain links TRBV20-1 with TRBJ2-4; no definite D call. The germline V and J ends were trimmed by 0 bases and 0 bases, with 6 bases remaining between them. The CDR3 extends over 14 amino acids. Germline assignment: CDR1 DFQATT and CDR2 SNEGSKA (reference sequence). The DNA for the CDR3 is TGCAGTGCTAGAGATGCCATAGCCAAAAACATTCAGTACTTC. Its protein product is CSARDAIAKNIQYF.

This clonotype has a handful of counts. The CDR3 protein is CASTKGQTTLATGELFF. DNA for the CDR3: TGTGCCAGCACCAAAGGACAGACGACTTTGGCCACCGGGGAGCTGTTTTTT. The chain is built from TRBV5-4 and TRBJ2-2; D perhaps matches TRBD1 (6 bases). V was pared by 6 bases and J by 4 bases, with 22 bases between. Germline V gives CDR1 SGHNT, CDR2 YYREEE (reference sequence). There are 17 residues in the CDR3.

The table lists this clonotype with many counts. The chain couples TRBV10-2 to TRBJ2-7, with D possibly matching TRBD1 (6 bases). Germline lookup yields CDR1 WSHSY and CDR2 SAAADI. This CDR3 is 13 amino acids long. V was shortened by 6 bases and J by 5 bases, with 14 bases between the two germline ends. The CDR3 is CASRPAGAHEQYF. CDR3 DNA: TGCGCCAGCAGGCCGGCAGGGGCCCACGAGCAGTACTTC.

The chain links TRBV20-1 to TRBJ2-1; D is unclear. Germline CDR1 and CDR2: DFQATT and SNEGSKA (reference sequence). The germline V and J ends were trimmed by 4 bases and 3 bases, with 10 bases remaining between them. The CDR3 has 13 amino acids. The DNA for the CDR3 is TGCAGTGCTATTTTAGGGATCTACAATGAGCAGTTCTTC. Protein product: CSAILGIYNEQFF.

The CDR3 sequence is CASSPRVAKNIQYF. CDR3 coding DNA: TGTGCCAGCAGCCCCCGGGTAGCCAAAAACATTCAGTACTTC. V usage is TRBV12-3 or TRBV12-4 and J usage is TRBJ2-4, with D unclear. Trimming shortened V by 6 bases and J by 0 bases, and 9 bases separated the two germline ends. The CDR3 has 14 amino acids.

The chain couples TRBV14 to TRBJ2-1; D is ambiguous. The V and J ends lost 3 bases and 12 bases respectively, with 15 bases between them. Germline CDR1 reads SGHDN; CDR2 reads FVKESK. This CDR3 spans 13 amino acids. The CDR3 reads CASSQGLYGRQFF. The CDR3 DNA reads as TGTGCCAGCAGCCAGGGATTATACGGACGGCAGTTCTTC.